The rows below give T cell receptor beta chains drawn from one sample of a study of PD-L1 blockade in urothelial cancer. TCRdb's table, derived via immunoSEQ multiplex PCR, lists solely in-frame clones and lacks some. The table shows 100,000 to 150,000 clones, with roughly 88% occurring only once. Sequencing was performed on PBMCs, taken around atezolizumab (anti-PD-L1) treatment. Receptors were obtained from a man aged 50 to 59 with urothelial cancer. CDR3s include the opening cysteine and the closing phenylalanine or tryptophan. D genes are given only for firm matches. Clone size appears in some rows only: once, few, many, or a class for an expanded clone.

18	TRBJ2-1	TRBD1	-	TRBV5-6	TGTGCCAGCAGCCCAAAAAATCGGGGGACAGGGGCCGGACATGAGCAGTTCTTC	CASSPKNRGTGAGHEQFF
12	TRBJ2-1	-	few	TRBV6-6	TGTGCCAGCAGTTACTCGAGGAATGAGCAGTTCTTC	CASSYSRNEQFF
14	TRBJ2-1	TRBD2	-	TRBV10-1	TGCGCCAGCAGTCCCGCCGGGAGGGCAAATGAGCAGTTCTTC	CASSPAGRANEQFF
14	TRBJ2-7	-	-	TRBV7-9	TGTGCCAGCTGCCCCCCTAGCGCCCTATACGAGCAGTACTTC	CASCPPSALYEQYF
16	TRBJ2-7	-	-	TRBV5-1	TGCGCCAGCAGCTTTGCACCCCGACTAGGTGGTCGAGAGCAGTACTTC	CASSFAPRLGGREQYF
14	TRBJ2-7	TRBD1	few	TRBV2	TGTGCCAGCAGTGAAAGGACAGGGGACCACGAGCAGTACTTC	CASSERTGDHEQYF
14	TRBJ2-1	TRBD1	-	TRBV6-5	TGTGCCAGCAGCTGGACAGGGGTGGGCAATGAGCAGTTCTTC	CASSWTGVGNEQFF
17	TRBJ1-4	-	-	TRBV5-1	TGCGCCAGCAGCTTGGGGCCAGAAACCAGTTATAATGAAAAACTGTTTTTT	CASSLGPETSYNEKLFF
15	TRBJ1-3	-	once	TRBV28	TGTGCCAGCAGTTTGGGCGGGGGCAGCGGAAACACCATATATTTT	CASSLGGGSGNTIYF
14	TRBJ2-7	TRBD1	-	TRBV7-3	TGTGCCAGCAGCTTACGGGACAGAGCCTACGAGCAGTACTTC	CASSLRDRAYEQYF
14	TRBJ2-3	-	once	TRBV28	TGTGCCAGCAGTTTGGGGCTGGGCACAGATACGCAGTATTTT	CASSLGLGTDTQYF
15	TRBJ1-3	-	-	TRBV18	TGTGCCAGCTCACCAGGACTTTACTCTGGAAACACCATATATTTT	CASSPGLYSGNTIYF
15	TRBJ2-2	TRBD2	-	TRBV6-5	TGTGCCAGCAGTGGACTAGCGGATAACACCGGGGAGCTGTTTTTT	CASSGLADNTGELFF
14	TRBJ2-7	-	-	TRBV30	TGTGCCTGGAGTGCTAGATATCCCCCCTACGAGCAGTACTTC	CAWSARYPPYEQYF
14	TRBJ2-7	TRBD1	few	TRBV30	TGTGCCTGGGGACCTCCTTACAGGGGGTACGAGCAGTACTTC	CAWGPPYRGYEQYF
19	TRBJ2-1	TRBD2	-	TRBV19	TGTGCCAGTACCAGAGGAGGGACTAGCGGGAGGGCCGCATACAATGAGCAGTTCTTC	CASTRGGTSGRAAYNEQFF
15	TRBJ2-1	TRBD2	-	TRBV7-3	TGTGCCAGCAGCTTAACAGCGGGGGACTACAATGAGCAGTTCTTC	CASSLTAGDYNEQFF
15	TRBJ2-7	TRBD1	few	TRBV11-2	TGTGCCAGCAGCGGCGGGACAGGGGGTGTTCGCGAGCAGTACTTC	CASSGGTGGVREQYF
15	TRBJ1-1	-	-	TRBV7-9	TGTGCCAGCAGCTTAGTCTCAGGGTCGAACACTGAAGCTTTCTTT	CASSLVSGSNTEAFF
16	TRBJ2-3	-	many	TRBV5-1	TGCGCCAGCAGCTCCGGCGGGGCGGAGAACACAGATACGCAGTATTTT	CASSSGGAENTDTQYF
14	TRBJ1-4	TRBD1	-	TRBV6-6	TGTGCCAGCAGTCAAACAGGGGTGGGTGAAAAACTGTTTTTT	CASSQTGVGEKLFF
14	TRBJ1-1	-	-	TRBV19	TGTGCCAGCCAACCAACACAGGGGAACACTGAAGCTTTCTTT	CASQPTQGNTEAFF
17	TRBJ2-5	TRBD2	few	TRBV19	TGTGCCAGTAGTATAGATCTACTAGCGGGGAGCCAAGAGACCCAGTACTTC	CASSIDLLAGSQETQYF
18	TRBJ2-7	TRBD2	-	TRBV18	TGTGCCAGCTCACCGGAGGCAGGGTCGGCTAGCGGGAGAGGCGAGCAGTACTTC	CASSPEAGSASGRGEQYF
16	TRBJ2-1	TRBD2	-	TRBV5-1	TGCGCCAGCAGCTTGGAGGGACTAGCGGGAGTTTTTGAGCAGTTCTTC	CASSLEGLAGVFEQFF
12	TRBJ2-7	-	-	TRBV28	TGTGTCAGCAGTAAACCGGCCTACGAGCAGTACTTC	CVSSKPAYEQYF
13	TRBJ1-1	-	-	TRBV7-9	TGTGCCAGCAGCTTCGGGGGGAACACTGAAGCTTTCTTT	CASSFGGNTEAFF
14	TRBJ2-1	-	-	TRBV30	TGTGCCTGGGGTGCCACGGGGATTTACAATGAGCAGTTCTTC	CAWGATGIYNEQFF
13	TRBJ2-7	-	-	TRBV30	TGTGCCTGGAGTCCAGGGGTCGAGTACGAGCAGTACTTC	CAWSPGVEYEQYF
14	TRBJ2-2	-	-	TRBV6-1	TGTGCCAGCAGGGACACATTAGACTCCGGGGAGCTGTTTTTT	CASRDTLDSGELFF
17	TRBJ1-2	-	-	TRBV15	TGTGCCACCAGCAGAGATCGGACCGGGGGGTCCGGGTCGGGCTACACCTTC	CATSRDRTGGSGSGYTF
16	TRBJ2-2	TRBD2	-	TRBV30	TGTGCCGGGGACAGAGGACTAGCGGGATACACCGGGGAGCTGTTTTTT	CAGDRGLAGYTGELFF
12	TRBJ1-2	-	-	TRBV7-9	TGTGCCAGCAGCTCCGGAGTCAAAAGTACAGGTTTC	CASSSGVKSTGF
15	TRBJ1-1	-	once	TRBV6-5	TGTGCCAGCAGTTACCAAGGCGGCCTGGCGACTGAAGCTTTCTTT	CASSYQGGLATEAFF
16	TRBJ1-4	TRBD1	-	TRBV5-1	TGCGCCAGCAGCTTGGGACAGGGGTCGACTAATGAAAAACTGTTTTTT	CASSLGQGSTNEKLFF
13	TRBJ1-1	-	-	TRBV28	TGTGCCAGCACCCAGCCAGGGTCAAGTGAAGCTTTCTTT	CASTQPGSSEAFF
17	TRBJ1-6	-	-	TRBV10-2	TGCGCCAGCAGTGAGAGTCTTAGGAGCTCCTATAATTCACCCCTCCACTTT	CASSESLRSSYNSPLHF
15	TRBJ2-7	TRBD1	-	TRBV9	TGTGCCAGCGCCCCCGACGGCAGGGGGTTCTACGAGCAGTACTTC	CASAPDGRGFYEQYF
14	TRBJ1-4	-	-	TRBV19	TGTGCCAGTCGGAACCGTCGCGGTAATGAAAAACTGTTTTTT	CASRNRRGNEKLFF
13	TRBJ1-1	-	once	TRBV11-3	TGTGCCAGCAGCTTAACAGGCTCCGGTGAAGCTTTCTTT	CASSLTGSGEAFF
14	TRBJ2-1	TRBD2	-	TRBV5-6	TGTGCCAGCAGCCCAGCGGGGGGATACAATGAGCAGTTCTTC	CASSPAGGYNEQFF
12	TRBJ1-5	-	-	TRBV28	TGTGCCAGCGTTCGGGGGAATCAGCCCCAGCATTTT	CASVRGNQPQHF
15	TRBJ1-1	TRBD1	-	TRBV7-3	TGTGCCAGCAGCTTAAGCCCGGGACAGGGGACTGAAGCTTTCTTT	CASSLSPGQGTEAFF
14	TRBJ1-2	-	-	TRBV28	TGTGCCAGCAGAATCGGAGGCGCCAACTATGGCTACACCTTC	CASRIGGANYGYTF
16	TRBJ1-3	-	-	TRBV18	TGTGCCAGCTCATCGGACAAATGGAGCTCTGGAAACACCATATATTTT	CASSSDKWSSGNTIYF
16	TRBJ2-7	TRBD2	-	TRBV6-1	TGTGCCAGCAGTGAATCTCTGCGGGAGGGAACCTACGAGCAGTACTTC	CASSESLREGTYEQYF
16	TRBJ2-2	TRBD1	-	TRBV5-1	TGCGCCAGCAGCTGGGGAGACAGGGGGCATACCGGGGAGCTGTTTTTT	CASSWGDRGHTGELFF
15	TRBJ2-7	TRBD1	-	TRBV5-1	TGCGCCAGCAGCCCCCGACCGGGACAGGGGAGGGAGCAGTACTTC	CASSPRPGQGREQYF
15	TRBJ2-1	-	-	TRBV5-8	TGTGCCAGCAGCAGGGGACAAATGGGGGGGAATGAGCAGTTCTTC	CASSRGQMGGNEQFF
12	TRBJ1-1	TRBD1	-	TRBV28	TGTGCCAGCAGTCTGGGACAGCCTTTGGCTTTCTTT	CASSLGQPLAFF
12	TRBJ2-7	TRBD2	once	TRBV6-5	TGTGCCAGTTCTAGCGGGCCCTACGAGCAGTACTTC	CASSSGPYEQYF
14	TRBJ1-2	TRBD1	-	TRBV30	TGTGCCTGGACCGGGACAGGGGGCGTAGAAGGCTACACCTTC	CAWTGTGGVEGYTF
15	TRBJ1-6	TRBD1	-	TRBV19	TGTGCCAGTAGACAGGGACAGGCCGGGAGTTCACCCCTCCACTTT	CASRQGQAGSSPLHF
17	TRBJ2-7	TRBD1	-	TRBV5-8	TGTGCCAGCACGGATAAAACAGGGGGCGAACGGCGCCGGGAGCAGTACTTC	CASTDKTGGERRREQYF
13	TRBJ1-6	-	medium-sized	TRBV7-9	TGTGCCAGCAGCTTATCGGCGGATTCACCCCTCCACTTT	CASSLSADSPLHF
16	TRBJ2-6	-	-	TRBV5-1	TGCGCCAGCAGCTCGGGACATAACTCTGGGGCCAACGTCCTGACTTTC	CASSSGHNSGANVLTF